This is a list of T cell receptor beta chains from one sample in a study of T cells in Graves' hyperthyroidism and ophthalmopathy. TCRdb analysed the multiplex PCR reads with MiXCR anew, one entry per CDR3 protein. This table has hundreds of thousands of distinct CDR3 sequences, about 15% appearing once. The sequenced sample consisted of blood. The origin of the receptors is a woman between 18 and 29 years old with Graves' hyperthyroidism. CDR3s include the opening cysteine and the closing phenylalanine or tryptophan. Each record gives: V gene, clone size, J gene, D gene, CDR3 protein, CDR3 DNA. The D gene is left open where the match is weak. Size tells how often a clone was seen (once, few, many) or the class of an expanded clone, and some rows leave it out.

>TRBV27|many|TRBJ2-7|NA
CASRLTPTSHYEQYF
TGTGCCAGCAGGCTCACACCTACTTCCCACTACGAGCAGTACTTC
>TRBV20-1|many|TRBJ1-5|NA
CSARQAAGQPQHF
TGCAGTGCCAGACAGGCGGCGGGTCAGCCCCAGCATTTT
>TRBV6-2/TRBV6-3|few|TRBJ2-2|TRBD2
CASSYLWASGETNTGELFF
TGTGCCAGCAGTTACTTATGGGCTAGCGGAGAGACGAACACCGGGGAGCTGTTTTTT
>TRBV29-1|few|TRBJ2-1|TRBD2
CSVGRTSGVEQFF
TGCAGCGTTGGCCGGACTAGCGGTGTTGAGCAGTTCTTC
>TRBV29-1|few|TRBJ1-1|TRBD1
CSVEAGQGLAEAFF
TGCAGCGTTGAGGCGGGACAGGGTTTGGCAGAAGCTTTCTTT
>TRBV12-3/TRBV12-4|many|TRBJ1-5|NA
CASSLGPGSNSNQPQHF
TGTGCCAGCAGTTTAGGGCCAGGGAGTAATAGCAATCAGCCCCAGCATTTT
>TRBV2|many|TRBJ2-7|TRBD2
CASKWTSGPYEQYF
TGTGCCAGCAAGTGGACTAGCGGACCCTACGAGCAGTACTTC
>TRBV6-2/TRBV6-3|many|TRBJ2-3|TRBD1
CASSKIRGRKDTQYF
TGTGCCAGCAGTAAAATCAGGGGGCGCAAAGATACGCAGTATTTT
>TRBV18|many|TRBJ2-5|NA
CASSPAPLTAFQETQYF
TGTGCCAGCTCACCAGCTCCTCTGACAGCGTTCCAAGAGACCCAGTACTTC
>TRBV9|few|TRBJ2-7|TRBD1
CASSVTRTGGGEQYF
TGTGCCAGCAGCGTAACTCGGACAGGAGGAGGCGAGCAGTACTTC
>TRBV7-9|few|TRBJ1-2|TRBD1
CASSRDDRGNYGYTF
TGTGCCAGCAGTAGAGACGACAGGGGAAACTATGGCTACACCTTC
>TRBV28|few|TRBJ1-4|NA
CASRQRAHEKLFF
TGTGCCAGCAGACAGAGGGCTCATGAAAAACTGTTTTTT
>TRBV28|many|TRBJ2-7|TRBD1
CASSFTGTGISYEQYF
TGTGCCAGCAGTTTTACCGGGACAGGAATATCCTACGAGCAGTACTTC
>TRBV5-1|many|TRBJ2-1|NA
CASSLSTYSYNEQFF
TGCGCCAGCAGCTTATCTACTTACTCCTACAATGAGCAGTTCTTC
>TRBV6-2/TRBV6-3|NA|TRBJ1-2|NA
CASSPPPGTPILVGGYTF
TGTGCCAGCAGTCCCCCTCCCGGAACGCCCATTTTGGTCGGTGGCTACACCTTC
>TRBV13|few|TRBJ2-5|NA
CASSPIGLQETQYF
TGTGCCAGCAGCCCCATCGGACTGCAAGAGACCCAGTACTTC